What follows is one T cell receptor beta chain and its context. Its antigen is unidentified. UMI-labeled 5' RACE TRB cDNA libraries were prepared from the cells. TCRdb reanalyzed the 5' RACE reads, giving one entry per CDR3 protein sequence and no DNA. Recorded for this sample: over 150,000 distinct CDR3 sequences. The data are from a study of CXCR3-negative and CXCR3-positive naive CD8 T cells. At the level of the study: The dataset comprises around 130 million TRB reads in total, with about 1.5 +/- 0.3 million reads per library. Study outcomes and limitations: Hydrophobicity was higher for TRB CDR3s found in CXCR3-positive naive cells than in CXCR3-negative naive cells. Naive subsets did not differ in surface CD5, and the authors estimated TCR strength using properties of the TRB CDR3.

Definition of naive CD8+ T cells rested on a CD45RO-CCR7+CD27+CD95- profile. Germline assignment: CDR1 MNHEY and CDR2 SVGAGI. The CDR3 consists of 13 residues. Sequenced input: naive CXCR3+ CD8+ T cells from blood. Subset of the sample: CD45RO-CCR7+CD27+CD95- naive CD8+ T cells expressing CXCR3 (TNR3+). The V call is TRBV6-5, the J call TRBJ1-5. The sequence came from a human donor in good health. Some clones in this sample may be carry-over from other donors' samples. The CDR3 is CASSYSEGVPQHF.